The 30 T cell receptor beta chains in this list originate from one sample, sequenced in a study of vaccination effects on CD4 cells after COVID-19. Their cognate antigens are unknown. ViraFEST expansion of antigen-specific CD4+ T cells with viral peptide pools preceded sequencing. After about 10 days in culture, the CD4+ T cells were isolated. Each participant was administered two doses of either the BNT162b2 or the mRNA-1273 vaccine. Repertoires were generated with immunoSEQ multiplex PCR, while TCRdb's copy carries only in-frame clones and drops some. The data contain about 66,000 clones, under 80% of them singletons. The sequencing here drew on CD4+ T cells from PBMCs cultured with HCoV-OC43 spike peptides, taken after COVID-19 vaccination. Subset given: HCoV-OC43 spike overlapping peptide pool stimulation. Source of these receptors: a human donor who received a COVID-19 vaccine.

Here the CDR3 reads CAWSRDRNSPLHF. The CDR3, as DNA: TGTGCCTGGAGCCGGGACAGAAATTCACCCCTCCACTTT. The chain has TRBV30 and TRBJ1-6; the match to TRBD1 covers 7 bases. Germline trimming cut 3 bases from V and 7 bases from J; bases unmatched to any gene: 3. Germline assignment: CDR1 GTSNPN and CDR2 SVGIG (reference sequence). The CDR3 has 13 amino acids.

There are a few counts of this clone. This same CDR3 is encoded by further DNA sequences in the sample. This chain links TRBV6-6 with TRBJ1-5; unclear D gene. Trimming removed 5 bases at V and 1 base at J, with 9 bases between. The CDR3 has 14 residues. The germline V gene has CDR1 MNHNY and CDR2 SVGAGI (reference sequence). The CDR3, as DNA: TGTGCCAGCAGTACTGGCTTGAGCAATCAGCCCCAGCATTTT. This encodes CASSTGLSNQPQHF.

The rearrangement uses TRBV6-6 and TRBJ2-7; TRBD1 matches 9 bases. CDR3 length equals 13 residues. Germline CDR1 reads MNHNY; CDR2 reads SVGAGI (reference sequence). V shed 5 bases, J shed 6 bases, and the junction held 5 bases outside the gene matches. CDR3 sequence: CASSRTGDSEQYV. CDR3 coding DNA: TGTGCCAGCAGTCGGACAGGGGACAGCGAGCAGTACGTC.

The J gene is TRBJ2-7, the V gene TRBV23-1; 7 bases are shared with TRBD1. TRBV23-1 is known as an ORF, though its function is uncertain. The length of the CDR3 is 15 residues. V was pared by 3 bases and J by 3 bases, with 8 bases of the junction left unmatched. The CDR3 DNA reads TGCGCCAGCAGTCAGGCCGACAGGGCTATCTACGAGCAGTACGTC. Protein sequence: CASSQADRAIYEQYV.

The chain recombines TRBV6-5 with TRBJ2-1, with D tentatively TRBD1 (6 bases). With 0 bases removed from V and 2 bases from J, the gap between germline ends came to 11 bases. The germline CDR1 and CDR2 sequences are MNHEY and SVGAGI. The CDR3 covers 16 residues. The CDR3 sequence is CASSYSKGGAYNEQFF. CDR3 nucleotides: TGTGCCAGCAGTTACTCGAAAGGGGGAGCCTACAATGAGCAGTTCTTC.

CDR3 DNA sequence: TGTGCCAGCAGCGTAGGTGAAGCCGGAAACACCATATATTTT. Amino acid sequence: CASSVGEAGNTIYF. The gene calls are TRBV9 and TRBJ1-3; unclear D gene. The V gene's germline CDR1 is SGDLS and CDR2 YYNGEE. This CDR3 comprises 14 residues. V was shortened by 0 bases and J by 4 bases, with 8 bases between the two germline ends.

CDR3 amino acids: CASSHGDREGNGYTF. CDR3 nucleotides: TGTGCCAGCAGCCATGGGGACAGGGAGGGTAATGGCTACACCTTC. This chain connects TRBV3-1 (or the pseudogene TRBV3-2) to TRBJ1-2, with 9 bases matching TRBD1. Trimming took 3 bases from V and 6 from J; bases not matched to a gene: 8. CDR1 is LGHDT and CDR2 is YNNKEL in the germline V gene (reference sequence). The CDR3 sequence is 15 residues long.

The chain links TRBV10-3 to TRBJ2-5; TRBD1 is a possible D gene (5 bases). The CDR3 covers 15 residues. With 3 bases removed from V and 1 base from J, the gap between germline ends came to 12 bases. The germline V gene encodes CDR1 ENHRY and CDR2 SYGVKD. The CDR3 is CAISDPGQGQETQYF. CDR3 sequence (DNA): TGTGCCATCAGTGACCCTGGGCAGGGCCAAGAGACCCAGTACTTC.

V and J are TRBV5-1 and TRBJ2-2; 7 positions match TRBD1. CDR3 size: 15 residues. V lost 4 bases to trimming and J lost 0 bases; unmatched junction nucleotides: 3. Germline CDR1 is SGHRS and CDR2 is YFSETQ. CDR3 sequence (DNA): TGCGCCAGCAGCAGGGACAGCACGAACACCGGGGAGCTGTTTTTT. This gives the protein CASSRDSTNTGELFF.

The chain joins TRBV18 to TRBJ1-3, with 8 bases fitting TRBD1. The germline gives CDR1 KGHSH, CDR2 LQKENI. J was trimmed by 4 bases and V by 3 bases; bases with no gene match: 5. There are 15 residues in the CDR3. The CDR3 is CASSPPGTGGNTIYF. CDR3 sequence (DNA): TGTGCCAGCTCACCTCCCGGGACAGGCGGAAACACCATATATTTT.

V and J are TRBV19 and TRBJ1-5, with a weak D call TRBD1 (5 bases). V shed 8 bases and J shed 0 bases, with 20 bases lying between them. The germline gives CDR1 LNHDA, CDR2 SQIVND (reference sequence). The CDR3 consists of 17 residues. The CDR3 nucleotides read TGTGCCAGTGGGGGACTCGGAGACGGATATAGCAATCAGCCCCAGCATTTT. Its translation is CASGGLGDGYSNQPQHF.

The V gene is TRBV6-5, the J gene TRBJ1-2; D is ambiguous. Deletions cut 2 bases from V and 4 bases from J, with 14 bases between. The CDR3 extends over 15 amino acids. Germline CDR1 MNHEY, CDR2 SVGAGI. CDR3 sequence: CASSYNPIAAYGYTF. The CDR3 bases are TGTGCCAGCAGTTACAACCCAATCGCGGCCTATGGCTACACCTTC.

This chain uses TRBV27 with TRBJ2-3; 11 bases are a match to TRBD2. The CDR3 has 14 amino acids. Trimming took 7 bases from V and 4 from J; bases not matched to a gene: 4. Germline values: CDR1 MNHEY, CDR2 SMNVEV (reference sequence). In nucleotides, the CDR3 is TGTGCCAGCACCGATAGCGGGGGGGCAGATACGCAGTATTTT. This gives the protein CASTDSGGADTQYF.

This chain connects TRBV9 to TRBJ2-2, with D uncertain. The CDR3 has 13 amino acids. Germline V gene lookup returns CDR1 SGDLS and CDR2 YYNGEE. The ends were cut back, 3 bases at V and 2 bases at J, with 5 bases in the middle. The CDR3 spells CASSGHNTGELFF. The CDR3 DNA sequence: TGTGCCAGCAGCGGACACAACACCGGGGAGCTGTTTTTT.

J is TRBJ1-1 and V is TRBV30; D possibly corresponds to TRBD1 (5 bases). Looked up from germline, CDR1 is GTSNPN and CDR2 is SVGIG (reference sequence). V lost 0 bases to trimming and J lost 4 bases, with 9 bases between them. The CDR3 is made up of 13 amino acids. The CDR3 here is CAWSVQGSTEAFF. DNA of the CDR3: TGTGCCTGGAGTGTCCAGGGCTCCACTGAAGCTTTCTTT.

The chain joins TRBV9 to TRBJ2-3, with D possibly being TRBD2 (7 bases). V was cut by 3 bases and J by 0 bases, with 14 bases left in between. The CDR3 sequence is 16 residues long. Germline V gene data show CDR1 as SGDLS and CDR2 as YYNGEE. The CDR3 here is CASSAGGAPSTDTQYF. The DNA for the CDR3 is TGTGCCAGCAGCGCTGGGGGGGCCCCTAGCACAGATACGCAGTATTTT.

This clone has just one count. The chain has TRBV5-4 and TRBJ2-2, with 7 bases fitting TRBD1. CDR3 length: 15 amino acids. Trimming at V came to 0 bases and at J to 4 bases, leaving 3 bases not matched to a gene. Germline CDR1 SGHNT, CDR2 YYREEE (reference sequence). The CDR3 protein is CASSLVDRTTGELFF. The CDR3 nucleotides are TGTGCCAGCAGCTTGGTGGACAGGACCACCGGGGAGCTGTTTTTT.

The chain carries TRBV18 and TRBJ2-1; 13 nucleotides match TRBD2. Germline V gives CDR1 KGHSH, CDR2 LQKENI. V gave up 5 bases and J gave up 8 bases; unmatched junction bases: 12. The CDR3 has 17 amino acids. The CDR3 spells CASSSLTSGGGLYEQFF. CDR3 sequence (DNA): TGTGCCAGCTCATCATTAACTAGCGGGGGGGGCCTGTATGAGCAGTTCTTC.

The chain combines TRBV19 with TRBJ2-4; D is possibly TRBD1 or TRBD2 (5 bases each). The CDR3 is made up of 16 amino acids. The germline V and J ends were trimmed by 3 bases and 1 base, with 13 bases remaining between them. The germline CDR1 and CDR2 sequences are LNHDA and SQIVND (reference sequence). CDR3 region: CASSILGDLAKNIQYF. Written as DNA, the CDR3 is TGTGCCAGTAGTATTCTGGGGGACCTGGCCAAAAACATTCAGTACTTC.

The DNA for the CDR3 is TGTGCCAGCAGTGAAGCGAGAATGAGGGAGCAGTACGTC. Encoded protein: CASSEARMREQYV. V and J are TRBV6-1 and TRBJ2-7; D call uncertain. CDR1 MNHNS and CDR2 SASEGT come from the germline V gene. V lost 0 bases, J lost 7 bases, and 10 bases lay in between. The CDR3 spans 13 residues.

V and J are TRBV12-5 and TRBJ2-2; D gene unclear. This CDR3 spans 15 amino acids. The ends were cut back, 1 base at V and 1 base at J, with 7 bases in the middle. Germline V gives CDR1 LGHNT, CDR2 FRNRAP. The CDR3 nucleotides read TGTGCTAGTGGTTTGGGCCACGGGAACACCGGGGAGCTGTTTTTT. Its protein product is CASGLGHGNTGELFF.

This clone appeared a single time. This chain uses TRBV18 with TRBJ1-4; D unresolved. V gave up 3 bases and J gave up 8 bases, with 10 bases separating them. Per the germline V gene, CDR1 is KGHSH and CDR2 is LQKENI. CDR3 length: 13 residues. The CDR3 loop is CASSPSGYEKLFF. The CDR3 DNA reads TGTGCCAGCTCACCTTCCGGGTACGAAAAACTGTTTTTT.

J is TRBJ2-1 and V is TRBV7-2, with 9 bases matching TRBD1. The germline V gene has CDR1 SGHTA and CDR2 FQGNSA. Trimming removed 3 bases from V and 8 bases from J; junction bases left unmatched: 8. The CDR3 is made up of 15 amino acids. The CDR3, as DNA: TGTGCCAGCAGCTTCGGACAGGGGAGGGCGGATGAGCAGTTCTTC. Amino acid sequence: CASSFGQGRADEQFF.

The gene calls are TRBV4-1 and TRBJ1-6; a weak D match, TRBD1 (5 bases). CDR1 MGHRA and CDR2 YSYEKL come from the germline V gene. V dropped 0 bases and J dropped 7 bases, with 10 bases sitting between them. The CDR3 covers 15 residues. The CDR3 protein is CASSQDLGENSPLHF. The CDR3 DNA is TGCGCCAGCAGCCAAGACCTAGGGGAAAATTCACCCCTCCACTTT.

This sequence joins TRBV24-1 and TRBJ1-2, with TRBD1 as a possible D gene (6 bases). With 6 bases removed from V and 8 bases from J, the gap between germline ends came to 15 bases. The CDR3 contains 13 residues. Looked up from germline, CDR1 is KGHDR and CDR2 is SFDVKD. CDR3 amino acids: CATSSSGQRGYTF. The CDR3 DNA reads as TGTGCCACCAGTTCATCCGGACAGAGAGGCTACACCTTC.

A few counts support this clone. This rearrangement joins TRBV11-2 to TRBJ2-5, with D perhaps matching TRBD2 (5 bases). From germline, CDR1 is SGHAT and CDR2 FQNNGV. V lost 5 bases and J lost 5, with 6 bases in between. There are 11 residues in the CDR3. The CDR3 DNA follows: TGTGCCAGCAGCCGAGGGGAGACCCAGTACTTC. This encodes CASSRGETQYF.

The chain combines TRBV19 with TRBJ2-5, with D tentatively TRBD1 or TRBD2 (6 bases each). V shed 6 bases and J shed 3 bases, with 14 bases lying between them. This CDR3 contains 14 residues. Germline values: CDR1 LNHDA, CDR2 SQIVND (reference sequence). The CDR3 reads CASRKPGAKETQYF. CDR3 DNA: TGTGCCAGTAGAAAACCGGGGGCGAAAGAGACCCAGTACTTC.

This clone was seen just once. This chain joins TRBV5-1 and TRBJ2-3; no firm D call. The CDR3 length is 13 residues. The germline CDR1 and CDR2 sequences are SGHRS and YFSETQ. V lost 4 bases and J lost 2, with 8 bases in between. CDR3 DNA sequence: TGCGCCAGCAGCGATCACCCCACAGATACGCAGTATTTT. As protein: CASSDHPTDTQYF.

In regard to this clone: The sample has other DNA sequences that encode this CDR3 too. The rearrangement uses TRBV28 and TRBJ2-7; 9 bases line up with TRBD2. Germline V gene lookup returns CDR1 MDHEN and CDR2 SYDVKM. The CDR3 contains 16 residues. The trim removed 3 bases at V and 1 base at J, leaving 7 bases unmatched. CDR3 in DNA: TGTGCCAGCAGTTTTTCCCTAGCGGGGCTGTCCTACGAGCAGTACGTC. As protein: CASSFSLAGLSYEQYV.

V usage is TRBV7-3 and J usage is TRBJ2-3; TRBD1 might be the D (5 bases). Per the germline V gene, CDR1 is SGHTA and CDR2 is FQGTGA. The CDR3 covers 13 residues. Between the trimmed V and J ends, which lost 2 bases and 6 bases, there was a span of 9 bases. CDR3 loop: CASSLAGPDTQYF. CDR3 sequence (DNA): TGTGCCAGCAGCTTAGCAGGGCCCGATACGCAGTATTTT.